The clone carrying this TCR beta chain appeared a few times. The CDR3 sequence is 16 residues long. Per the germline V gene, CDR1 is MGHRA and CDR2 is YSYEKL. The germline V and J ends were trimmed by 1 base and 2 bases, with 12 bases remaining between them. The sample belongs to a study of OX40 agonist ivuxolimab in advanced cancers. Method: immunoSEQ multiplex PCR; TCRdb's copy keeps in-frame clones and lacks some. The table records tens of thousands of clones, 80% to 90% of them present only once. V is TRBV4-1 and J is TRBJ1-3, with a tentative D call TRBD1 (6 bases). This receptor was identified in an adult with an advanced solid tumor such as melanoma, head and neck, liver or kidney cancer. Specimen: CD4+ or CD8+ T cells sorted from blood, collected in a trial of the OX40 agonist ivuxolimab. This chain's CDR3 is CASSQVPRTAGNTIYF. The CDR3 region has the DNA TGCGCCAGCAGCCAAGTTCCTAGGACAGCTGGAAACACCATATATTTT.